A selection of T cell receptor beta chains follows, all from one sample in a study of OX40 agonist ivuxolimab in advanced cancers. The method was immunoSEQ multiplex PCR; TCRdb's version includes in-frame clones alone and lacks a portion of them. Of some 70,000 clones listed, 70% to 90% are singletons. The sample here was CD4+ or CD8+ T cells sorted from blood, taken in a trial of the OX40 agonist ivuxolimab. The receptor set was obtained from an adult with an advanced solid tumor such as melanoma, head and neck, liver or kidney cancer. Both conserved end residues are part of each CDR3. The order of the fields is clone size, D gene, V gene, J gene, CDR3 DNA, CDR3 protein. A D gene is named only where the DNA matches it firmly. Some rows have no size entry. The others give once, few or many, or a class for an expanded clone.

NA	NA	TRBV7-8	TRBJ1-1	TGTGCCAGCAGCCCGAGCGAGGCCATGAACACTGAAGCTTTCTTT	CASSPSEAMNTEAFF
NA	TRBD1	TRBV5-1	TRBJ1-2	TGCGCCAGCAGCACCGGACAGGGGAACTATGGCTACACCTTC	CASSTGQGNYGYTF
NA	NA	TRBV7-8	TRBJ2-5	TGTGCCAGCAGCGCGCAAGAGACCCAGTACTTC	CASSAQETQYF
NA	NA	TRBV7-8	TRBJ2-7	TGTGCCAGCACGGAGGGGGGTGCCTACGAGCAGTACTTC	CASTEGGAYEQYF
NA	NA	TRBV7-2	TRBJ1-3	TGTGCCAGCAGCGTTTGGGACGGTGGAAACACCATATATTTT	CASSVWDGGNTIYF
NA	NA	TRBV7-8	TRBJ1-2	TGTGCCAGCAGCTTAGGCGGGACTAACTATGGCTACACCTTC	CASSLGGTNYGYTF
NA	NA	TRBV11-2	TRBJ1-2	TGTGCCAGCAGCTTAGGGGGCTATGGCTACACCTTC	CASSLGGYGYTF
NA	TRBD1	TRBV5-5	TRBJ2-2	TGTGCCAGCAGTCTGGGACCGCCGGGACAGCGAGGGAACACCGGGGAGCTGTTTTTT	CASSLGPPGQRGNTGELFF
once	NA	TRBV27	TRBJ1-6	TGTGCCAGCAGTGAGGGCGTCACAGGTGATTCACCCCTCCACTTT	CASSEGVTGDSPLHF
once	NA	TRBV10-2	TRBJ1-5	TGCGCCAGCAGTCTTTTAGGACAAAGCAATCAGCCCCAGCATTTT	CASSLLGQSNQPQHF
NA	NA	TRBV6-5	TRBJ2-7	TGTGCCAGCAGTTCACGTCCACTGGCCTACGAGCAGTACTTC	CASSSRPLAYEQYF
NA	NA	TRBV5-1	TRBJ1-4	TGCGCCAGCAGGGGTACAGCGGCAACTAATGAAAAACTGTTTTTT	CASRGTAATNEKLFF
NA	TRBD1	TRBV2	TRBJ2-7	TGTGCCAGCAGTTACTCGTTCCTCAGGACAGGGCCCTCCTACGAGCAGTACTTC	CASSYSFLRTGPSYEQYF
NA	NA	TRBV7-2	TRBJ2-5	TGTGCCAGCAGCGTAGCCAGGGGATCGGAGACCCAGTACTTC	CASSVARGSETQYF
NA	NA	TRBV19	TRBJ1-2	TGTGCCAGTAGTCCCGCTGCTAACTATGGCTACACCTTC	CASSPAANYGYTF
NA	TRBD1	TRBV7-9	TRBJ1-5	TGTGCCAGCAGCCGCGGGACAGATAATCAGCCCCAGCATTTT	CASSRGTDNQPQHF